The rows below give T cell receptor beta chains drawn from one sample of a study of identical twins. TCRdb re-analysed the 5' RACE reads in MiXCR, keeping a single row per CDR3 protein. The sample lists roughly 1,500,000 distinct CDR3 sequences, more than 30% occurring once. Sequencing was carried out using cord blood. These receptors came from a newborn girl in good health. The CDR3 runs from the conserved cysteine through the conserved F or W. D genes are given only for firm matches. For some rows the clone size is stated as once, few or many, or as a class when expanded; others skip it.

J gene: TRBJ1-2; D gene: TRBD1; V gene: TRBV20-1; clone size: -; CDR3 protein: CSASGQGASNYGYTF; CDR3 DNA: TGCAGTGCTAGCGGACAGGGGGCCTCTAACTATGGCTACACCTTC
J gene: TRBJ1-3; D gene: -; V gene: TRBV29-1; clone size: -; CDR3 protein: CSVLNRTGSGNTIYF; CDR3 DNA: TGCAGCGTTCTCAACCGAACAGGCTCTGGAAACACCATATATTTT
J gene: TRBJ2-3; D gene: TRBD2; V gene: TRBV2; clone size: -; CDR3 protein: CASSEGLLAGVDTQYF; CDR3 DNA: TGTGCCAGCAGTGAGGGGTTACTAGCGGGAGTAGATACGCAGTATTTT
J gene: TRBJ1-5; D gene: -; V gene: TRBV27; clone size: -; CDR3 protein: CASSLFVTNQPQHF; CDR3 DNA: TGTGCCAGCAGTTTATTCGTGACAAATCAGCCCCAGCATTTT
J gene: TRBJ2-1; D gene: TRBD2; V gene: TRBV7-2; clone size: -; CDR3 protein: CASSPGLAGLQFF; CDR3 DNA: TGTGCCAGCAGCCCGGGACTAGCGGGGTTGCAGTTCTTC
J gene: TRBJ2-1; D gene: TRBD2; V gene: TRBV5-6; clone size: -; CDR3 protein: CASSPPPLAGPYNEQFF; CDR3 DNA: TGTGCCAGCAGCCCCCCCCCGTTAGCGGGGCCCTACAATGAGCAGTTCTTC
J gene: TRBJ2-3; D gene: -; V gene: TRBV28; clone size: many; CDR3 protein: CASSLRARDTQYF; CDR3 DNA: TGTGCCAGCAGTTTAAGGGCTAGGGATACGCAGTATTTT
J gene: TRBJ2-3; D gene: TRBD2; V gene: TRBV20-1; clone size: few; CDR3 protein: CSARSIEAGGNTDTQYF; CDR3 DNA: TGCAGTGCTAGAAGTATAGAAGCGGGAGGTAACACAGATACGCAGTATTTT
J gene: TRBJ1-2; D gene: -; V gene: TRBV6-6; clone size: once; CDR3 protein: CASSYPTGAGPNYGYTF; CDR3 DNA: TGTGCCAGCAGTTACCCAACTGGGGCAGGCCCTAACTATGGCTACACCTTC
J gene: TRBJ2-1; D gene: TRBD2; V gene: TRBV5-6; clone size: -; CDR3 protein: CASSLVGSGGYNEQFF; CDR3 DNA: TGTGCCAGCAGCCTGGTTGGTAGCGGGGGCTACAATGAGCAGTTCTTC
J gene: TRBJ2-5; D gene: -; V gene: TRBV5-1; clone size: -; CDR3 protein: CASSRISVKETQYF; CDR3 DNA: TGCGCCAGCAGCCGAATTAGCGTTAAGGAGACCCAGTACTTC
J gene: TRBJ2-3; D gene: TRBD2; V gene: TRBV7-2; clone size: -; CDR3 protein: CALGGSVDTQYF; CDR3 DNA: TGTGCCCTCGGGGGGAGTGTAGATACGCAGTATTTT
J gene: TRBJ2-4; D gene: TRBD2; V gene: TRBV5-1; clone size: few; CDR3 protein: CASSLEGTSVNIQYF; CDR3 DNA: TGCGCCAGCAGCTTGGAAGGGACTAGCGTAAACATTCAGTACTTC
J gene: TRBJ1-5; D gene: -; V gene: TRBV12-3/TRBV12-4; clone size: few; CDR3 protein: CASSFDRHQPQHF; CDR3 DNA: TGTGCCAGCAGTTTCGACAGGCATCAGCCCCAGCATTTT
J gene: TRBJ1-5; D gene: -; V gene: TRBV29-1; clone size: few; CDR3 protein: CSVQYSNQPQHF; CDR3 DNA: TGCAGCGTACAATATAGCAATCAGCCCCAGCATTTT
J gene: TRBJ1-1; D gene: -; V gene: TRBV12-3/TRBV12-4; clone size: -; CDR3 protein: CASSFSSGGEAFF; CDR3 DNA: TGTGCCAGCAGTTTTAGTTCGGGCGGTGAAGCTTTCTTT
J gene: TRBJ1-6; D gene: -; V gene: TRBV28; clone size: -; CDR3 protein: CAGSAPGGLASPLHF; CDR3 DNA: TGTGCCGGCAGTGCCCCGGGGGGTTTAGCTTCACCCCTCCACTTT
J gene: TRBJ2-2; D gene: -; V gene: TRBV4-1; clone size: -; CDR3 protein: CASSQVGSGLNTGELFF; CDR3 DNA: TGCGCCAGCAGCCAAGTAGGGTCAGGGTTGAACACCGGGGAGCTGTTTTTT
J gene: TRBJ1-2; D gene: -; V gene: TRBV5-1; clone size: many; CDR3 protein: CASSVDSRWGYTF; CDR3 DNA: TGCGCCAGCAGCGTAGACTCAAGATGGGGCTACACCTTC
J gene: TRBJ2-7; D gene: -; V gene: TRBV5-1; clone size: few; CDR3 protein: CASSSEGDGEQYF; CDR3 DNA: TGCGCCAGCAGCTCGGAGGGGGATGGCGAGCAGTACTTC
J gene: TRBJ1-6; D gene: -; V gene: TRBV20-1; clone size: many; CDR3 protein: CSASSSSYNSPLHF; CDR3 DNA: TGCAGTGCTAGTTCCAGCTCCTATAATTCACCCCTCCACTTT
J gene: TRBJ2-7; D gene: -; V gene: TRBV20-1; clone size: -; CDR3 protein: CSAIDFYEQYF; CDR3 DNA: TGCAGTGCCATTGACTTCTACGAGCAGTACTTC
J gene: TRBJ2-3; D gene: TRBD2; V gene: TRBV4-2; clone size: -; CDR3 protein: CASSQDASGRAYTQYF; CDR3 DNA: TGTGCCAGCAGCCAAGATGCTAGCGGGAGGGCGTATACGCAGTATTTT
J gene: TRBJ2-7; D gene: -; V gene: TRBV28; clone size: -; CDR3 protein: CATHGGLKSYEQYF; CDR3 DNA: TGTGCCACCCACGGGGGTTTGAAATCCTACGAGCAGTATTTC
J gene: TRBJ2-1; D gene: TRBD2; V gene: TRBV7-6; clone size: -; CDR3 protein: CASSPASGINEQFF; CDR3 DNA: TGTGCCAGCAGCCCGGCTAGCGGGATAAATGAGCAGTTCTTC
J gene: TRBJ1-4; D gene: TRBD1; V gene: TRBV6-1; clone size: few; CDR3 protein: CASSEQGVEKLFF; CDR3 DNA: TGTGCCAGCAGTGAGCAGGGGGTTGAAAAACTGTTTTTT
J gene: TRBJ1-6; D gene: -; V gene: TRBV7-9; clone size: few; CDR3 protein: CASSFGGLNSPLHF; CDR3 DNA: TGTGCCAGCAGCTTTGGGGGGCTCAATTCACCCCTCCACTTT
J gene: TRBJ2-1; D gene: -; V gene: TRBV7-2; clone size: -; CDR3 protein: CASSLMDLNPAYQETQFF; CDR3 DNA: TGTGCCAGCAGCTTAATGGACCTTAACCCTGCCTACCAAGAGACCCAGTTCTTC
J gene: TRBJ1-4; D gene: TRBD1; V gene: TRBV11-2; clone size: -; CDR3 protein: CASSFTTGGEKLFF; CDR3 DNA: TGTGCCAGCAGCTTCACAACAGGGGGCGAAAAACTGTTTTTT
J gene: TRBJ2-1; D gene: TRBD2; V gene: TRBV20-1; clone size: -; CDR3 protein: CSARDSVGGGRTFHEQFF; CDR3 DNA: TGCAGTGCTAGAGATAGTGTGGGGGGCGGGAGGACCTTTCATGAGCAGTTCTTC
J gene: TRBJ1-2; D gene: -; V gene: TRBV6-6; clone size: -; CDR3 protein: CASSYSVNNYGYTF; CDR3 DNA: TGTGCCAGCAGTTACAGTGTCAATAACTATGGCTACACCTTC
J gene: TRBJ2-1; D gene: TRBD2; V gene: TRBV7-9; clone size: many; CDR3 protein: CASSLGTSGRSYNEQFF; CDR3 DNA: TGTGCCAGCAGCTTAGGAACTAGCGGGAGGTCCTACAATGAGCAGTTCTTC
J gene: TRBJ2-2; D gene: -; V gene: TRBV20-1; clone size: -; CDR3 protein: CSARDGRRGNTGELFF; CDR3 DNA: TGCAGTGCTAGAGATGGTCGGCGGGGGAACACCGGGGAGCTGTTTTTT
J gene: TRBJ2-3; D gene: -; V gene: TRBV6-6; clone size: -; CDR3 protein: CASRQMPPFQQYF; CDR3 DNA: TGTGCCAGCAGGCAGATGCCTCCCTTCCAGCAGTATTTT
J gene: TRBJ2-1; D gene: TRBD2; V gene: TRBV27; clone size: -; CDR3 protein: CASSPLAGGELNEQFF; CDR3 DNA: TGTGCCAGCAGTCCGCTAGCGGGAGGCGAGCTAAATGAGCAGTTCTTC
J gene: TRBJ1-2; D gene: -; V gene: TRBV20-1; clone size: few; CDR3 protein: CSASNLNYGYTF; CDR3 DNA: TGCAGTGCTAGTAACCTCAACTATGGCTACACCTTC
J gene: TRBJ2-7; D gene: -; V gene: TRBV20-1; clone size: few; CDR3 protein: CSARVPTVSSYNEQYF; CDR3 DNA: TGCAGTGCTAGAGTACCGACTGTAAGCTCCTACAATGAGCAGTACTTC
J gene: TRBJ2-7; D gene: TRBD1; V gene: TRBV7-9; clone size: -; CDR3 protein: CASSPQGQGYEQYF; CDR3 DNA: TGTGCCAGCAGCCCCCAGGGACAGGGCTACGAGCAGTACTTC
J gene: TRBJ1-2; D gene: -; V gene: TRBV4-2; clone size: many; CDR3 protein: CASSQDPGRYGYTF; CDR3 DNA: TGTGCCAGCAGCCAAGACCCGGGGAGATATGGCTACACCTTC
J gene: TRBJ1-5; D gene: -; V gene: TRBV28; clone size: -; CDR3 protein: CASSFSQGGQPQHF; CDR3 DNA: TGTGCCAGCAGTTTTTCCCAGGGAGGTCAGCCCCAGCATTTT
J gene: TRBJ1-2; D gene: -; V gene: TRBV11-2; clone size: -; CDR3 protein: CASSLGSGPHYGYTF; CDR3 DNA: TGTGCCAGCAGCTTAGGGTCAGGGCCCCACTATGGCTACACCTTC
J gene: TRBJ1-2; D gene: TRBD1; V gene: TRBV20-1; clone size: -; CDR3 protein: CSARAGTGRYGYTF; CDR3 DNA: TGCAGTGCTAGAGCGGGGACAGGGAGATATGGCTACACCTTC
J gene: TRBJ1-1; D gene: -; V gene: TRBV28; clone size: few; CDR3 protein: CASSLSAGLIEAFF; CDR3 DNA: TGTGCCAGCAGTTTATCGGCAGGGTTGATTGAAGCTTTCTTT